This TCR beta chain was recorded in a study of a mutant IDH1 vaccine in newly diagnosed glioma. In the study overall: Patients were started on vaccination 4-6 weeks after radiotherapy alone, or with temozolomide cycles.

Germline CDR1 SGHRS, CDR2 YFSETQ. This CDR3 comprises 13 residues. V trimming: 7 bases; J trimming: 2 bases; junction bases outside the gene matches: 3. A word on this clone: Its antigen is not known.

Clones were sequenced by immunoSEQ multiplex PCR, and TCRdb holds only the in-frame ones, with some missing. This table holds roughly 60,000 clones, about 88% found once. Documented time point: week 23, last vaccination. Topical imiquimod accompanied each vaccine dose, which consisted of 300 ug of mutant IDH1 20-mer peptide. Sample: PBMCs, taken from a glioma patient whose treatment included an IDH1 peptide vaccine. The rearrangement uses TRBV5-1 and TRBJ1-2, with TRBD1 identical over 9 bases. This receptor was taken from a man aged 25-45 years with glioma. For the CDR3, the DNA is TGCGCCAGCGGAGGGACAGGGAACTATGGCTACACCTTC. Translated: CASGGTGNYGYTF.